This T cell receptor beta chain appears in the sequencing data of a study of OX40 agonist ivuxolimab in advanced cancers. V gave up 4 bases and J gave up 2 bases; unmatched junction bases: 4. Germline CDR1 and CDR2: SGHRS and YFSETQ. This CDR3 is 14 amino acids long. Libraries were prepared by immunoSEQ multiplex PCR; TCRdb keeps only in-frame clonotypes and omits some of them. The data contain tens of thousands of clones, about 86% of them singletons. The receptor was isolated from an adult with an advanced solid tumor such as melanoma, head and neck, liver or kidney cancer. The rearrangement links TRBV5-1 to TRBJ2-3, with 7 nucleotides matching TRBD2. The specimen comprised CD4+ or CD8+ T cells sorted from blood, sampled in a trial of the OX40 agonist ivuxolimab. CDR3 DNA: TGCGCCAGCAGCAGCGGGGACGACACAGATACGCAGTATTTT. Amino acid sequence: CASSSGDDTDTQYF.